Below are 27 T cell receptor beta chains sequenced from a single sample in a study of blood T cells in healthy people across ages. The second PCR ran about 6 to 12 cycles with a sample-barcoded 5' primer and J-beta primers. TCRdb re-called the 5' RACE reads through MiXCR, storing one row per CDR3 protein. The sample records about a million distinct CDR3 sequences, more than 30% being singletons. The sequencing input was blood. These receptors all come from a man aged 18 to 30 in good health.

This chain uses TRBV4-1 with TRBJ1-1; maybe TRBD1 (5 bases). V dropped 3 bases and J dropped 1 base, with 15 bases sitting between them. CDR1 MGHRA and CDR2 YSYEKL come from the germline V gene. The CDR3 spans 16 residues. The CDR3 region is CASSHPSGTANTEAFF. As DNA, the CDR3 is TGCGCCAGCAGCCACCCTTCCGGGACCGCGAACACTGAAGCTTTCTTT.

The chain has TRBV5-6 and TRBJ2-5, with TRBD1 as a possible D gene (5 bases). V gave up 3 bases and J gave up 11 bases, with 23 bases separating them. The germline gives CDR1 SGHDT, CDR2 YYEEEE. The CDR3 extends over 15 amino acids. The CDR3 protein is CASSWGQGGYNEQYF. CDR3 nucleotide sequence: TGTGCCAGCAGCTGGGGTCAGGGTGGGTACAATGAGCAGTACTTC.

The table lists this clonotype with a few counts. This chain joins TRBV7-2 and TRBJ2-1; 9 bases are a match to TRBD2. The CDR3 runs 15 residues. Looked up from germline, CDR1 is SGHTA and CDR2 is FQGNSA. The J segment lost 2 bases and the V segment lost 4 bases, leaving 3 bases of the junction unmatched. The CDR3 region is CASSSLAGPYNEQFF. CDR3 DNA sequence: TGTGCCAGCAGCTCCCTAGCGGGGCCCTACAATGAGCAGTTCTTC.

This rearrangement joins TRBV9 to TRBJ2-7; tentatively, D is TRBD1 (6 bases). The germline V gene encodes CDR1 SGDLS and CDR2 YYNGEE. Trimming cost V 3 bases and J 6 bases, with 13 bases left between them. This CDR3 is 13 amino acids long. CDR3 sequence (DNA): TGTGCCAGCAGCGCACAGGGTTTAGGCGAGCAGTACTTC. Its translation: CASSAQGLGEQYF.

This chain uses TRBV7-9 with TRBJ2-5; perhaps TRBD1 as D (5 bases). CDR3 length: 13 residues. The germline gives CDR1 SEHNR, CDR2 FQNEAQ (reference sequence). Trimming left V 4 bases short and J 11 bases short, with 17 bases between. CDR3 coding DNA: TGTGCCAGCAGCTCACAACCCAGGGTTGAGCAGTACTTC. Translating it yields CASSSQPRVEQYF.

This chain links TRBV5-6 with TRBJ2-3; the match to TRBD2 covers 12 bases. The germline V gene has CDR1 SGHDT and CDR2 YYEEEE. The junction had 15 bases not matched to a gene; V was cut back by 4 bases and J by 6 bases. This CDR3 region has 18 residues. The CDR3 reads CASSLLPLAGGLMDTQYF. The CDR3 DNA follows: TGTGCCAGCAGCCTGTTGCCCCTAGCGGGGGGGTTAATGGATACGCAGTATTTT.

The rearrangement links TRBV28 to TRBJ1-1, with a tentative D call TRBD1 (6 bases). Germline V gene lookup returns CDR1 MDHEN and CDR2 SYDVKM. The CDR3 has 13 amino acids. Trimming cost V 7 bases and J 2 bases, with 11 bases left between them. CDR3 nucleotides: TGTGCCAGCAAGCGGGACATTAACACTGAAGCTTTCTTT. The encoded protein is CASKRDINTEAFF. Looking up the rest from reference TRBV28 and TRBJ1-1 gives the full variable domain: DVKVTQSSRYLVKRTGEKVFLECVQDMDHENMFWYRQDPGLGLRLIYFSYDVKMKEKGDIPEGYSVSREKKERFSLILESASTNQTSMYLCASKRDINTEAFFGQGTRLTVV.

The V and J genes are TRBV20-1 and TRBJ2-1; a weak D match, TRBD2 (6 bases). Per germline, CDR1 DFQATT and CDR2 SNEGSKA (reference sequence). The CDR3 contains 11 residues. V was clipped by 2 bases and J by 10 bases, with 9 bases between them. This CDR3 is CSARSRGEQFF. DNA for the CDR3: TGCAGTGCTAGATCCCGGGGGGAGCAGTTCTTC.

The chain links TRBV12-3 or TRBV12-4 to TRBJ2-4; D may be TRBD1 (6 bases). The DNA end is a closer match to TRBJ2-5, so the J assignment may be wrong. The CDR3 contains 18 residues. This chain's CDR3 is CASSFGGRGGERQETQYF. The CDR3 nucleotides are TGTGCCAGCAGTTTTGGTGGCCGTGGGGGCGAGAGGCAAGAGACCCAGTACTTC.

A remark on this clonotype: The junction shows a germline mismatch at one end, possibly a read error. V gene TRBV2 combines with J gene TRBJ2-2, with TRBD1 identical over 8 bases. Germline V lookup: CDR1 SNHLY, CDR2 FYNNEI. This CDR3 contains 15 residues. This CDR3 is CTSSEWTGHTGELFF. CDR3 DNA: TGTACCAGCAGCGAATGGACAGGGCACACCGGGGAGCTGTTTTTT.

This clonotype was observed a few times. V is TRBV29-1 and J is TRBJ2-4; TRBD1 agrees at 10 bases. J gave up 6 bases and V 7 bases, and 6 bases lay outside the gene matches. This CDR3 comprises 13 residues. Germline V CDR1 and CDR2: SQVTM, ANQGSEA. This chain's CDR3 is CSGGQGGINIQYF. CDR3 sequence (DNA): TGCAGCGGAGGACAGGGGGGCATAAACATTCAGTACTTC.

This chain connects TRBV20-1 to TRBJ2-7, with D unresolved. Gene TRBJ2-4 matches the end of the DNA better, so the J call may be wrong. Germline-derived CDR1 and CDR2 are DFQATT and SNEGSKA (reference sequence). The CDR3 extends over 11 amino acids. The CDR3 DNA is TGCAGTGCTAGAGGCTATAACATTCAGTACTTC. This translates into CSARGYNIQYF.

This clonotype was seen a handful of times. The chain carries TRBV6-2 or TRBV6-3 and TRBJ1-1, with a weak D call TRBD1 (5 bases). V lost 7 bases, J lost 3 bases, and 9 bases lay in between. Germline V CDR1 and CDR2: MNHEY, SVGEGT. This CDR3 spans 12 amino acids. CDR3 protein: CASTEGYTEAFF. The CDR3, as DNA: TGTGCCAGCACCGAGGGGTACACTGAAGCTTTCTTT.

This clonotype was seen repeatedly, ten times or more. The chain links TRBV27 to TRBJ2-1; D perhaps matches TRBD2 (6 bases). This CDR3 comprises 12 residues. V was trimmed by 3 bases and J by 8 bases, leaving 8 bases between them. Germline CDR1 reads MNHEY; CDR2 reads SMNVEV (reference sequence). The CDR3 nucleotides are TGTGCCAGCAGTTTCGGAGGGGATGAGCAGTTCTTC. Its protein product is CASSFGGDEQFF.

This chain's CDR3 is CASTFKPGGVDYEQYF. The CDR3 region has the DNA TGTGCCAGCACCTTTAAGCCCGGTGGTGTGGATTACGAGCAGTACTTC. The V and J genes are TRBV7-2 and TRBJ2-7; D not resolved. CDR3 length: 16 residues. CDR1 is SGHTA and CDR2 is FQGNSA in the germline V gene. Between the trimmed V and J ends, which lost 7 bases and 4 bases, there was a span of 23 bases.

This clonotype was seen just once. This chain joins TRBV7-9 and TRBJ1-4; D may be TRBD1 (5 bases). Trimming removed 1 base from V and 7 bases from J, with 16 bases in between. The CDR3 has 16 residues. The germline V gene encodes CDR1 SEHNR and CDR2 FQNEAQ (reference sequence). CDR3 sequence reads: CASSLVGGGIGEKLFF. The CDR3 nucleotides read TGTGCCAGCAGCTTAGTGGGGGGAGGGATCGGTGAAAAACTGTTTTTT. The whole variable domain, filled in from reference TRBV7-9 and TRBJ1-4, reads DTGVSQNPRHKITKRGQNVTFRCDPISEHNRLYWYRQTLGQGPEFLTYFQNEAQLEKSRLLSDRFSAERPKGSFSTLEIQRTEQGDSAMYLCASSLVGGGIGEKLFFGSGTQLSVL.

CDR3 sequence: CASSPPTRISPLHF. The CDR3 nucleotides read TGTGCCAGCAGCCCCCCGACAAGGATTTCACCCCTCCACTTT. The chain uses TRBV27 and TRBJ1-6; D is unclear. Germline CDR1 and CDR2: MNHEY and SMNVEV (reference sequence). The CDR3 runs 14 residues. V was clipped by 6 bases and J by 9 bases, with 15 bases between them.

The rearrangement joins TRBV6-5 to TRBJ1-6; D unclear. This CDR3 has 17 residues. Germline CDR1 and CDR2: MNHEY and SVGAGI. Trimming took 6 bases from V and 1 from J, leaving 16 bases between them. CDR3 in amino acids: CASRSSRTDSYNSPLHF. CDR3 nucleotides: TGTGCCAGCAGATCCTCCCGTACGGATTCCTATAATTCACCCCTCCACTTT.

This clonotype was recorded a few times. The V gene is TRBV4-3, the J gene TRBJ1-1; D call uncertain. This CDR3 spans 15 amino acids. Germline V gene data show CDR1 as LGHNA and CDR2 as YSLEER. With 0 bases removed from V and 1 base from J, the gap between germline ends came to 9 bases. CDR3 sequence: CASSQEFATNTEAFF. As DNA, the CDR3 is TGCGCCAGCAGCCAAGAATTCGCGACGAACACTGAAGCTTTCTTT.

The chain combines TRBV20-1 with TRBJ2-7; 10 bases are a match to TRBD1. V lost 6 bases and J lost 6; bases outside the gene matches: 14. CDR1 and CDR2 from the germline V gene are DFQATT and SNEGSKA (reference sequence). The CDR3 is 15 residues long. CDR3 coding DNA: TGCAGTGCCCATTCGTCCGGGACAGGGGTTGGCGAGCAGTACTTC. Its translation is CSAHSSGTGVGEQYF.

The chain is built from TRBV7-2 and TRBJ1-5; 8 nucleotides align to TRBD1. V dropped 4 bases and J dropped 7; count of bases not matched to a gene: 9. The germline gives CDR1 SGHTA, CDR2 FQGNSA. The CDR3 consists of 15 residues. CDR3 nucleotide sequence: TGTGCCAGCAGCTCCCCAGGGGGCGCATTGCAGCCCCAGCATTTT. Translated, it gives CASSSPGGALQPQHF.

V gene TRBV11-2 combines with J gene TRBJ2-2, with 9 bases identical to TRBD1. Germline V CDR1 and CDR2: SGHAT, FQNNGV. This CDR3 spans 13 amino acids. With V trimmed by 4 bases and J by 8 bases, 2 bases remained unmatched. CDR3 protein: CASSWTGAGELFF. DNA for the CDR3: TGTGCCAGCAGCTGGACAGGGGCAGGGGAGCTGTTTTTT.

This clonotype appeared a few times. The rearrangement links TRBV6-2 or TRBV6-3 to TRBJ2-5; no firm D call. Germline V gene lookup returns CDR1 MNHEY and CDR2 SVGEGT. The CDR3 contains 15 residues. Trimming took 2 bases from V and 5 from J, leaving 15 bases between them. This CDR3 is CASSYDGNLGETQYF. CDR3 in DNA: TGTGCCAGCAGTTACGATGGTAATCTGGGCGAGACCCAGTACTTC.

The chain is built from TRBV13 and TRBJ2-5; 8 bases line up with TRBD1. Germline CDR1 reads PRHDT; CDR2 reads FYEKMQ (reference sequence). This CDR3 is built from 13 residues. Trimming cost V 5 bases and J 13 bases; bases outside gene matches: 12. CDR3 sequence reads: CASSNRGQERGYF. DNA for the CDR3: TGTGCCAGCAGCAATCGGGGACAGGAAAGGGGGTACTTC.

V gene TRBV6-2 or TRBV6-3 combines with J gene TRBJ1-1; D is unclear. V lost 5 bases to trimming and J lost 0 bases, with 13 bases between them. This CDR3 has 15 amino acids. CDR1 is MNHEY and CDR2 is SVGEGT in the germline V gene. The CDR3 nucleotides are TGTGCCAGCAGTCGGGCAGGCAACATGAACACTGAAGCTTTCTTT. It yields the protein CASSRAGNMNTEAFF.

The chain carries TRBV7-2 and TRBJ1-2; D is unresolved. Trimming stripped 2 bases from V and 4 bases from J, with 11 bases between. This CDR3 region has 14 residues. Germline V gene sequence: CDR1 SGHTA, CDR2 FQGNSA. The CDR3 region is CASSLNPALYGYTF. The CDR3 DNA sequence: TGTGCCAGCAGCTTAAATCCAGCTCTCTATGGCTACACCTTC.

The chain recombines TRBV20-1 with TRBJ1-6, with 11 bases fitting TRBD1. Germline assignment: CDR1 DFQATT and CDR2 SNEGSKA (reference sequence). V shed 3 bases and J 10 bases; nucleotides not matched to a gene: 5. The CDR3 is made up of 14 amino acids. In nucleotides, the CDR3 is TGCAGTGCTAGGGGACAGGGGGAGGTGTCACCCCTCCACTTT. Translation: CSARGQGEVSPLHF.